This T cell receptor (beta chain) was identified in a study of T cell responses to AZD1222 COVID-19 vaccine. Turning to this clone: Its antigen is unknown.

V was trimmed by 4 bases and J by 1 base, leaving 7 bases between them. This CDR3 contains 13 residues. Per germline, CDR1 SGHTA and CDR2 FQGNSA. Using immunoSEQ multiplex PCR, the repertoire was profiled, and TCRdb retains in-frame clones only, with some absent. The data show approximately 150,000 clones, around nine tenths seen once. Study findings and constraints: At 160-218 and 743-854, vaccine-associated CD4 TCRs were dominant, and they spanned spike. Epitopes outside B.1.351 and B.1.1.7 mutated regions reportedly drew nearly half of spike TCRs.

The source of this sequence is an adult who received the AZD1222 COVID-19 vaccine. J is TRBJ1-1 and V is TRBV7-2, with unresolved D. This sample comprised peripheral blood, obtained 28 days after the second AZD1222 dose. CDR3 sequence reads: CASSSVGNTEAFF. CDR3 sequence (DNA): TGTGCCAGCAGCTCCGTGGGGAACACTGAAGCTTTCTTT.